The entry below describes one T cell receptor beta chain. The target antigen is unknown. The sample belongs to a study of T cell repertoires in ileal Crohn's disease. Study-wide background: Surgery for a complication: stricturing in 61%, penetrating in about 40%. General study points: Clonal expansions were more frequent in active smokers than non-smokers at surgery.

V gave up 5 bases and J gave up 2 bases; unmatched junction bases: 6. Germline CDR1 ENHRY, CDR2 SYGVKD. This CDR3 contains 15 residues. Profiled with immunoSEQ multiplex PCR; TCRdb holds only in-frame clones, not every one. The table includes 4,500 to 6,500 clones, 75% to 80% detected once. As to time point: proximal margin of the surgical specimen (macroscopically non-inflamed). This TCR was recovered from an adult with Crohn's disease. Specimen: ileal tissue. The chain is built from TRBV10-3 and TRBJ1-1, with 9 bases aligning to TRBD1. The CDR3 here is CAISPETGGNTEAFF. CDR3 in DNA: TGTGCCATCAGTCCTGAGACAGGGGGTAACACTGAAGCTTTCTTT.